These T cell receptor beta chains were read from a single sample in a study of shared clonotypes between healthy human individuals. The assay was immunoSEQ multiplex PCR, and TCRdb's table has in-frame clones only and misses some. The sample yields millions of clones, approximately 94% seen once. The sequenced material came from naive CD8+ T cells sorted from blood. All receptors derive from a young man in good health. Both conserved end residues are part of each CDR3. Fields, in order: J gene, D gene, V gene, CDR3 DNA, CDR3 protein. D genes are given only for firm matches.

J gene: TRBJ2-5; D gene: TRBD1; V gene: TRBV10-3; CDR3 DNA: TGTGCCATCAGTCAAATCATCAGGACAGGGAAAGAGACCCAGTACTTC; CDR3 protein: CAISQIIRTGKETQYF
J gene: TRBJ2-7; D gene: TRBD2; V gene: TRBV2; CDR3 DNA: TGTGCCAGCAGTGAAGGACTAGCGGAGGATTACGAGCAGTACTTC; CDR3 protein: CASSEGLAEDYEQYF
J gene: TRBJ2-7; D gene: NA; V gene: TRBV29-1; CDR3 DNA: TGCAGCGTTGTGGCAGAGTCCTACGAGCAGTACTTC; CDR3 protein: CSVVAESYEQYF
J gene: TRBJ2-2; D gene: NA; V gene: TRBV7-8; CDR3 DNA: TGTGCCAGCAGCCCACCCGGCCAGAGTATCGCCGGGGAGCTGTTTTTT; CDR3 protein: CASSPPGQSIAGELFF
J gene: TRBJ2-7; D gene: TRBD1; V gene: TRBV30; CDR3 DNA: TGTGCCTTTTGGACAGGGGATTCCTACGAGCAGTACTTC; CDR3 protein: CAFWTGDSYEQYF
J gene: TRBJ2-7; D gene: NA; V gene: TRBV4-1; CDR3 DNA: TGCGCCAGCAGCAAGACAGTAGCCTACGAGCAGTACTTC; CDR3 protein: CASSKTVAYEQYF
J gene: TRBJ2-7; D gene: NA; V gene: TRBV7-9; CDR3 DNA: TGTGCCAGCAGCCTAGACAGGGGAGGGGTGCAGTACTTC; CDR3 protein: CASSLDRGGVQYF
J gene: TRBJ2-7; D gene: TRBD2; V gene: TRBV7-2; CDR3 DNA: TGTGCCAGCAGGGTTCAGGCGGGAGGGATTTACGAGCAGTACTTC; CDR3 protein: CASRVQAGGIYEQYF
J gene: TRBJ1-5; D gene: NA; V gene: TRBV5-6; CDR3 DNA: TGTGCCAGCAGCTTGGAACGGTATAGCAATCAGCCCCAGCATTTT; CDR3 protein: CASSLERYSNQPQHF
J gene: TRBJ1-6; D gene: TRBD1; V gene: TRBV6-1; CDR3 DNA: TGTGCCAGCAGTGGACCCGGGACAGGGCCCTCACCCCTCCACTTT; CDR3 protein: CASSGPGTGPSPLHF